The rows below give T cell receptor beta chains drawn from one sample of a study of HIV-infected patients and healthy controls. One entry per CDR3 protein results from TCRdb running MiXCR on the 5' RACE reads. The sample has about 24,000 distinct CDR3 sequences; roughly 7.9% are singletons. The sequenced material came from blood. All receptors derive from an adult in good health. CDR3s include the opening cysteine and the closing phenylalanine or tryptophan. D genes are given only for firm matches. Clone size appears in some rows only: once, few, many, or a class for an expanded clone.

V	length	D	size	J	CDR3	DNA
TRBV5-1	14	NA	few	TRBJ1-1	CASSLGPENTEAFF	TGCGCCAGCAGCTTGGGTCCCGAGAACACTGAAGCTTTCTTT
TRBV28	15	NA	NA	TRBJ2-7	CASSSPSRGLDEQYF	TGTGCCAGCAGTTCACCTAGTCGGGGGCTCGACGAGCAGTACTTC
TRBV19	13	NA	many	TRBJ2-5	CASSTPGEWTQYF	TGTGCCAGTAGTACCCCGGGGGAATGGACCCAGTACTTC
TRBV20-1	12	NA	medium-sized	TRBJ1-1	CSASGVNTEAFF	TGCAGTGCTAGTGGGGTGAACACTGAAGCTTTCTTT
TRBV12-3/TRBV12-4	14	NA	many	TRBJ1-6	CASSFRGWNSPLHF	TGTGCCAGCAGTTTCCGGGGCTGGAATTCACCCCTCCACTTT
TRBV5-6	14	NA	many	TRBJ2-5	CASSLLQGSETQYF	TGTGCCAGCAGCTTGCTCCAGGGTTCAGAGACCCAGTACTTC
TRBV7-9	11	NA	many	TRBJ2-7	CASSSGDEQYF	TGTGCCAGCAGCTCAGGGGACGAGCAGTACTTC
TRBV3-1	13	NA	few	TRBJ1-2	CASSQQGNYGYTF	TGTGCCAGCAGCCAACAGGGAAACTATGGCTACACCTTC
TRBV11-2	15	NA	many	TRBJ1-4	CASSLQGYGSEKLFF	TGTGCCAGCAGCTTACAAGGGTATGGAAGTGAAAAACTGTTTTTT
TRBV28	12	NA	many	TRBJ2-7	CASSFYTYEQYF	TGTGCCAGCAGTTTTTATACCTACGAGCAGTACTTC
TRBV20-1	13	NA	many	TRBJ1-1	CSADRPARTEAFF	TGCAGTGCCGACAGGCCGGCGAGGACTGAAGCTTTCTTT
TRBV20-1	13	NA	few	TRBJ1-1	CSASQVRGTEAFF	TGCAGTGCTAGTCAGGTCCGGGGCACTGAAGCTTTCTTT
TRBV6-1	16	NA	many	TRBJ2-7	CASSEGTDLRTYEQYF	TGTGCCAGCAGTGAAGGGACAGACCTACGGACCTACGAGCAGTACTTC
TRBV27	16	NA	few	TRBJ1-1	CASSPIGQSSNTEAFF	TGTGCCAGCAGTCCAATAGGACAGAGTTCGAACACTGAAGCTTTCTTT
TRBV10-1	13	NA	many	TRBJ2-2	CATGGDNTGELFF	TGCGCCACCGGCGGGGATAACACCGGGGAGCTGTTTTTT
TRBV18	14	TRBD1	medium-sized	TRBJ2-5	CASSVRDSQETQYF	TGTGCCAGCTCAGTCCGGGACAGCCAAGAGACCCAGTACTTC
TRBV20-1	18	NA	NA	TRBJ2-3	CSARDLDSLNLSTDTQYF	TGCAGTGCTAGAGATTTGGACAGTCTCAATCTTAGCACAGATACGCAGTATTTT
TRBV20-1	15	NA	many	TRBJ2-3	CSASPFRGITDTQYF	TGCAGTGCCTCCCCGTTCAGGGGTATCACAGATACGCAGTATTTT
TRBV27	16	TRBD2	NA	TRBJ2-5	CASRSMVAGIQETQYF	TGTGCCAGCAGATCGATGGTAGCGGGGATCCAAGAGACCCAGTACTTC
TRBV12-3/TRBV12-4	10	NA	many	TRBJ1-1	CASSRTEAFF	TGTGCCAGCAGTCGCACTGAAGCTTTCTTT
TRBV7-9	13	NA	many	TRBJ1-1	CASSLDRVVEAFF	TGTGCCAGCAGCTTAGACAGGGTGGTTGAAGCTTTCTTT
TRBV5-6	14	TRBD1	many	TRBJ2-7	CASSLWDRSYEQYF	TGTGCCAGCAGCTTGTGGGACAGATCCTACGAGCAGTACTTC
TRBV5-1	14	NA	many	TRBJ1-1	CASYPEHLNTEAFF	TGCGCCAGCTACCCGGAACATTTGAACACTGAAGCTTTCTTT
TRBV10-3	16	TRBD1	many	TRBJ1-1	CAITGDPFEFGTEAFF	TGTGCCATTACAGGGGACCCGTTTGAGTTTGGCACTGAAGCTTTCTTT
TRBV25-1	14	NA	many	TRBJ1-1	CASSFNRQDAEAFF	TGTGCCAGCAGTTTTAATCGGCAGGACGCTGAAGCTTTCTTT
TRBV7-9	12	NA	many	TRBJ1-1	CASRGLNTEAFF	TGTGCCAGCAGGGGGTTGAACACTGAAGCTTTCTTT
TRBV30	16	TRBD1	many	TRBJ1-4	CAWSAGQGHPNEKLFF	TGTGCCTGGAGTGCTGGACAGGGGCACCCTAATGAAAAACTGTTTTTT
TRBV6-1	14	NA	many	TRBJ1-1	CASSERGRGTEAFF	TGTGCCAGCAGTGAAAGGGGCAGGGGCACTGAAGCTTTCTTT